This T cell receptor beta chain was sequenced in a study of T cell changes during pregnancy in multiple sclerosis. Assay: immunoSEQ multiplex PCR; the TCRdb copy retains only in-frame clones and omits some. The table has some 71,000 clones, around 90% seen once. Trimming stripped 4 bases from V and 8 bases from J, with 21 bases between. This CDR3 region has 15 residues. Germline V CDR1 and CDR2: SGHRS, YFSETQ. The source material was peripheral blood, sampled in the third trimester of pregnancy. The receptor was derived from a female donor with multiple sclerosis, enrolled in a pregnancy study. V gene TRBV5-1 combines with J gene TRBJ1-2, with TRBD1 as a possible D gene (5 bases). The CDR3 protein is CASSPTRLEKGGYTF. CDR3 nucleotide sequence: TGCGCCAGCAGCCCCACCCGACTTGAAAAGGGGGGCTACACCTTC.